The 3 T cell receptor beta chains given below trace back to one sample, sequenced in a study of blood T cells in healthy people across ages. Then a second PCR, running roughly 6 to 11 cycles, was carried out with a sample-barcoded 5' primer and a J-beta primer mix. A single record per CDR3 protein comes from TCRdb applying MiXCR to the 5' RACE reads. The profile shows around 800,000 distinct CDR3 sequences, roughly 44% of them singletons. The sequencing input was blood. These TCRs come from a man between 60 and 75 years old in good health.

About this clonotype itself: A much more abundant neighbour one base away suggests this may be a read error. The genes are TRBV2 and TRBJ2-3; 8 nucleotides agree with TRBD2. CDR1 is SNHLY, CDR2 FYNNEI, per germline. The CDR3 consists of 17 residues. CDR3 loop: CASSELRGGLGTDAQYF. The CDR3 nucleotides are TGTGCCAGCAGTGAACTCCGGGGGGGCCTTGGAACAGATGCGCAGTATTTT.

This clonotype occurred a few times. The chain is built from TRBV20-1 and TRBJ2-7; D is ambiguous. CDR3 length: 14 residues. Germline V gene sequence: CDR1 DFQATT, CDR2 SNEGSKA (reference sequence). The V end lost 3 bases, the J end lost 0 bases, and 12 bases lay between the germline ends. The CDR3 loop is CSASGVPGSYEQYF. Here the CDR3 DNA reads TGCAGTGCTAGTGGGGTCCCAGGCTCCTACGAGCAGTACTTC.

This clonotype was recorded only once. This sequence may be a read error, since a much larger clone differs from it by one base. The chain uses TRBV6-5 and TRBJ2-1; a weak D match, TRBD2 (6 bases). V was trimmed by 6 bases and J by 10 bases, leaving 19 bases between them. Germline values: CDR1 MNHEY, CDR2 SVGAGI. There are 14 residues in the CDR3. The DNA for the CDR3 is TGTGCCAGCAGAGGAGCCGGGACTCGCTACGAGCAGTTCTTC. Translated, it gives CASRGAGTRYEQFF.